These T cell receptor beta chains were read from a single sample in a study of blood T cell repertoires in COVID-19. TCRdb's table, derived via immunoSEQ multiplex PCR, lists solely in-frame clones and lacks some. The sample records roughly 380,000 clones, almost 90% being singletons. The sample was PBMCs or T cells enriched from blood (not recorded which). All receptors come from a woman aged 25 to 39 who had been exposed to COVID-19. Each CDR3 is given with its conserved first and last residue. The D gene is left open where the match is weak. The size of a clone is reported for some rows only, either as once, few or many, or as a class for expanded clones.

D gene	clone size	J gene	V gene	CDR3 DNA	CDR3 protein
.	.	TRBJ2-1	TRBV18	TGTGCCAGCTCACTGTCTGGGGAGAGGAATGAGCAGTTCTTC	CASSLSGERNEQFF
TRBD1	.	TRBJ1-2	TRBV7-3	TGTGCCAGCAGCCCTACAGGGGAGTCTGGGGGCTACACCTTC	CASSPTGESGGYTF
TRBD1	.	TRBJ2-6	TRBV7-9	TGTGCCAGCAGCTTCCCAGGGGGTTCTGGGGCCAACGTCCTGACTTTC	CASSFPGGSGANVLTF
.	.	TRBJ1-2	TRBV7-2	TGTGCCAGCAGCCCTTACAGGAACTATGGCTACACCTTC	CASSPYRNYGYTF
TRBD2	.	TRBJ2-1	TRBV6-4	TGTGCCAGCAGTGACGGGATAGCGGGAGGGAATGAGCAGTTCTTC	CASSDGIAGGNEQFF
TRBD1	.	TRBJ2-1	TRBV9	TGTGCCAGCAGCCTAATGGGACAGTCTAATGAGCAGTTCTTC	CASSLMGQSNEQFF
.	.	TRBJ2-5	TRBV7-7	TGTGCCAGCAGCGCGGGGACCGCACTTGGGGAAGAGACCCAGTACTTC	CASSAGTALGEETQYF
TRBD2	.	TRBJ2-1	TRBV19	TGTGCCAGTAGGGGACTAGCGGGCTACAATGAGCAGTTCTTC	CASRGLAGYNEQFF
TRBD2	.	TRBJ2-2	TRBV19	TGTGCCAGTAGTATAACGGCGGGAGGGATCGGGGAGCTGTTTTTT	CASSITAGGIGELFF
.	.	TRBJ2-7	TRBV10-1	TGCGCCCCCGAGGGGGGAGGGGTTTCCTACGAGCAGTACTTC	CAPEGGGVSYEQYF
.	.	TRBJ2-6	TRBV24-1	TGTGCCACCAGTGCCCACAGCCAGGGAAAAGTTCCTGGGGCCAACGTCCTGACTTTC	CATSAHSQGKVPGANVLTF
.	once	TRBJ1-5	TRBV25-1	TGTGCCAGCAGTGAGGACAATGGTCAGCCCCAGCATTTT	CASSEDNGQPQHF
TRBD2	.	TRBJ2-1	TRBV10-3	TGTGCCATCAGCCTAGCGGGAGATGCCGATGAGCAGTTCTTC	CAISLAGDADEQFF
.	.	TRBJ2-1	TRBV6-5	TGTGCCAGCAGGGACTACAGCTCCTACAATGAGCAGTTCTTC	CASRDYSSYNEQFF
TRBD1	.	TRBJ2-5	TRBV13	TGTGCCAGCAGCTCTCAGGACAGGGGCCGGCAAGAGACCCAGTACTTC	CASSSQDRGRQETQYF
.	.	TRBJ2-3	TRBV5-5	TGTGCCAGCAACTCCGGAGGGCCGGGCACAGATACGCAGTATTTT	CASNSGGPGTDTQYF
.	.	TRBJ2-1	TRBV5-1	TGCGCCAGCAGCTTGGGTGGAGGGAGCGGGCGTTACAATGAGCAGTTCTTC	CASSLGGGSGRYNEQFF
.	.	TRBJ1-5	TRBV7-9	TGTGCCAGCAGCTTAAGCAGGGGCGACGCTGGGCAGCCCCAGCATTTT	CASSLSRGDAGQPQHF
TRBD1	once	TRBJ1-2	TRBV9	TGTGCCAGCAGCGTAGGACAGGGCGAGGGCTACACCTTC	CASSVGQGEGYTF
.	.	TRBJ2-1	TRBV7-9	TGTGCCAGCAGCTTAGCAGGGAGCTCCTACAATGAGCAGTTCTTC	CASSLAGSSYNEQFF
.	.	TRBJ1-5	TRBV7-8	TGTGCCAGCAGCCAGACAGAAACCAGCAATCAGCCCCAGCATTTT	CASSQTETSNQPQHF
TRBD1	.	TRBJ2-7	TRBV7-6	TGTGCCAGCAGCTTAGTTGGGACAGGGATAGGTCCCTACGAGCAGTACTTC	CASSLVGTGIGPYEQYF
TRBD1	.	TRBJ1-2	TRBV28	TGTGCCAGCAGTTTACCCAGGACAGGGTTTGGCTACACCTTC	CASSLPRTGFGYTF
.	.	TRBJ2-2	TRBV5-1	TGCGCCAGCAGCTTGGCCGGGACACCGAACACCGGGGAGCTGTTTTTT	CASSLAGTPNTGELFF
.	.	TRBJ1-5	TRBV28	TGTGCCAGCGCAGGGAGCAATCAGCCCCAGCATTTT	CASAGSNQPQHF
TRBD1	.	TRBJ1-5	TRBV10-3	TGTGCCATCAGTGAGTCGTGGGGGATAGACAGGGGTGGGCAGCCCCAGCATTTT	CAISESWGIDRGGQPQHF
.	.	TRBJ2-7	TRBV5-1	TGCGCCAGCAGCTTGTACTCCTACGAGCAGTACTTC	CASSLYSYEQYF